These T cell receptor beta chains were read from a single sample in a study of OX40 agonist ivuxolimab in advanced cancers. The assay was immunoSEQ multiplex PCR, and TCRdb's table has in-frame clones only and misses some. In the table there are about 46,000 clones, around 81% of which are singletons. The sample consisted of CD4+ or CD8+ T cells sorted from blood, taken in a trial of the OX40 agonist ivuxolimab. These receptors all come from an adult with an advanced solid tumor such as melanoma, head and neck, liver or kidney cancer. The CDR3 runs from the conserved cysteine through the conserved F or W. The order of the fields is CDR3 length, clone size, J gene, V gene, D gene, CDR3 protein, CDR3 DNA. A D gene is named only where the DNA matches it firmly. Where a row states a size, it is once, few, many or the class of an expanded clone; other rows omit it.

CDR3 length: 19
clone size: NA
J gene: TRBJ2-1
V gene: TRBV5-1
D gene: TRBD2
CDR3 protein: CASSGVGTSGGRSYNEQFF
CDR3 DNA: TGCGCCAGCAGCGGCGTAGGGACTAGCGGGGGCCGATCCTACAATGAGCAGTTCTTC

CDR3 length: 14
clone size: NA
J gene: TRBJ1-6
V gene: TRBV9
D gene: NA
CDR3 protein: CASSVEPNNSPLHF
CDR3 DNA: TGTGCCAGCAGCGTAGAGCCTAATAATTCACCCCTCCACTTT

CDR3 length: 12
clone size: NA
J gene: TRBJ2-7
V gene: TRBV11-2
D gene: NA
CDR3 protein: CASSLGAYEQYF
CDR3 DNA: TGTGCCAGCAGCTTAGGGGCCTACGAGCAGTACTTC

CDR3 length: 15
clone size: NA
J gene: TRBJ1-2
V gene: TRBV7-2
D gene: TRBD1
CDR3 protein: CASSPRGLANYGYTF
CDR3 DNA: TGTGCCAGCAGCCCAAGGGGGCTAGCTAACTATGGCTACACCTTC

CDR3 length: 13
clone size: NA
J gene: TRBJ1-5
V gene: TRBV5-8
D gene: NA
CDR3 protein: CASSGLRDQPQHF
CDR3 DNA: TGTGCCAGCTCAGGGCTTAGGGATCAGCCCCAGCATTTT

CDR3 length: 15
clone size: NA
J gene: TRBJ2-3
V gene: TRBV5-1
D gene: TRBD2
CDR3 protein: CASSILGLDTDTQYF
CDR3 DNA: TGCGCCAGCAGTATACTGGGACTAGACACAGATACGCAGTATTTT

CDR3 length: 18
clone size: NA
J gene: TRBJ1-1
V gene: TRBV4-1
D gene: NA
CDR3 protein: CASSQDRMRLGTNAEAFF
CDR3 DNA: TGCGCCAGCAGCCAAGATAGAATGCGCCTAGGCACGAACGCTGAAGCTTTCTTT

CDR3 length: 13
clone size: NA
J gene: TRBJ1-2
V gene: TRBV18
D gene: NA
CDR3 protein: CASSRGGADGYTF
CDR3 DNA: TGTGCCAGCTCGCGAGGGGGGGCTGACGGCTACACCTTC

CDR3 length: 14
clone size: few
J gene: TRBJ1-6
V gene: TRBV4-2
D gene: NA
CDR3 protein: CASSQEQRNSPLHF
CDR3 DNA: TGTGCCAGCAGCCAAGAACAGAGGAATTCACCCCTCCACTTT

CDR3 length: 13
clone size: NA
J gene: TRBJ2-7
V gene: TRBV5-5
D gene: NA
CDR3 protein: CASSLIGNREQYF
CDR3 DNA: TGTGCCAGCAGCTTGATTGGAAATCGCGAGCAGTACTTC

CDR3 length: 13
clone size: NA
J gene: TRBJ2-1
V gene: TRBV4-1
D gene: NA
CDR3 protein: CASSQELVWEQFF
CDR3 DNA: TGCGCCAGCAGCCAAGAATTGGTGTGGGAGCAGTTCTTC